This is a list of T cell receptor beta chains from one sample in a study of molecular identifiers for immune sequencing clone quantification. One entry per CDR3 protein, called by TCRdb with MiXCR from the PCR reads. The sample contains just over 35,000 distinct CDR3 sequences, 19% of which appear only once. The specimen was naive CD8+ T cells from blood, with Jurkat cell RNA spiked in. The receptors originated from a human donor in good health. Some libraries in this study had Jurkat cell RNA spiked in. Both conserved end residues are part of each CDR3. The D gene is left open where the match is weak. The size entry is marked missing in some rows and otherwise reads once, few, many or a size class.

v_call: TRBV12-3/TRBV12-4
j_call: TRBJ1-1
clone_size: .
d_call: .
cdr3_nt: TGTGCCAGCAGTCCCCCTGGAGGGGCCGACACTGAAGCTTTCTTT
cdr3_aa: CASSPPGGADTEAFF

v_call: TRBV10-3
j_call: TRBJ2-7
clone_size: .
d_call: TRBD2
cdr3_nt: TGTGCCATCAGTGAGTCGGGCGGGACTAGTGGCTACGGGCAGTACTTC
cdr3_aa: CAISESGGTSGYGQYF

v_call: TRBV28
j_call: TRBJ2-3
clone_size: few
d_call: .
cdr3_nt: TGTGCCAGCAGTTTATATCTCAGGGGCACAGATACGCAGTATTTT
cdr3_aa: CASSLYLRGTDTQYF

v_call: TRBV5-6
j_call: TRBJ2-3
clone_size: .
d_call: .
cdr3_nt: TGTGCCAGCAGCTTGGCCGGGGTGGTCGGCACAGATACGCAGTATTTT
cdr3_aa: CASSLAGVVGTDTQYF

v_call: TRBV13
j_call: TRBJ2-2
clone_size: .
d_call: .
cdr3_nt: TGTGCCAGCAGCAGAGGTTTTCCCGGGGAGCTGTTTTTT
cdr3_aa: CASSRGFPGELFF

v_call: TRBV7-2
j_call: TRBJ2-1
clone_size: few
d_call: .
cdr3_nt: TGTGCCAGCAGCTTAGAGACCACCCGACTTTACAATGAGCAGTTCTTC
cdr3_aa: CASSLETTRLYNEQFF

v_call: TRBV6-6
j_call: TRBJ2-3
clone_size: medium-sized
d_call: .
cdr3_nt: TGTGCCAGCAGTTACGCAGGATGGCGAGATACGCAGTATTTT
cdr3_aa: CASSYAGWRDTQYF

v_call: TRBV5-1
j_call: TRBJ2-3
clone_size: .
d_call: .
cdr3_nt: TGCGCCAGCAGCTTGATGCGGATTTCCACAGATACGCAGTATTTT
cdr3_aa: CASSLMRISTDTQYF

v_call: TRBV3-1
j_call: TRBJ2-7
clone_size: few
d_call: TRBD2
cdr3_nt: TGTGCCAGCAGCCAAGATGAGCTAGCGGGGGGGCCTCACTACGAGCAGTACTTC
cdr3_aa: CASSQDELAGGPHYEQYF

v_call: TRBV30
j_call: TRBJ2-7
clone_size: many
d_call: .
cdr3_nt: TGTGCCTGGGAGGGAGACAGCTCCTACGAGCAGTACTTC
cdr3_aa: CAWEGDSSYEQYF

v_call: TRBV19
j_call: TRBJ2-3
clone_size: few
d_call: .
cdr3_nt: TGTGCCAGTAGTATAGGGGGGTCAGATACGCAGTATTTT
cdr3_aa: CASSIGGSDTQYF

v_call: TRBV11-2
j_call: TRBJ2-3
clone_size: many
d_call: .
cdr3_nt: TGTGCCAGCAGCTTAATAGCCTTTGGCCAAGATACGCAGTATTTT
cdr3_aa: CASSLIAFGQDTQYF

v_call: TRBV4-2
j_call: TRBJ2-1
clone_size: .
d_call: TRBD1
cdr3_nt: TGTGCCAGCAGCGCGCACAGGGGACCGCCCTACAATGAGCAGTTCTTC
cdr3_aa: CASSAHRGPPYNEQFF